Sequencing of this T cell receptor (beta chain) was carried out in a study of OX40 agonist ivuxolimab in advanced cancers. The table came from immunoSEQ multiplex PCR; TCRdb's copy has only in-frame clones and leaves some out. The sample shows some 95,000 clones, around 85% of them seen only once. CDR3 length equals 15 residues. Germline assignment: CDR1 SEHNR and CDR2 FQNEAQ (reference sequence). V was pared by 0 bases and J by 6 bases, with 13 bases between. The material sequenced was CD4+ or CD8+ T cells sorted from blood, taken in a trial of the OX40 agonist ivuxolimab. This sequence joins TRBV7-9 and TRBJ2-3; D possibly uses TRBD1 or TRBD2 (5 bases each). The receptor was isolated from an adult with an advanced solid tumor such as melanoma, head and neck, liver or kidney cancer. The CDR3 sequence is CASSLAGDPPDTQYF. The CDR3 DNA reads TGTGCCAGCAGCTTAGCGGGGGATCCCCCGGATACGCAGTATTTT.